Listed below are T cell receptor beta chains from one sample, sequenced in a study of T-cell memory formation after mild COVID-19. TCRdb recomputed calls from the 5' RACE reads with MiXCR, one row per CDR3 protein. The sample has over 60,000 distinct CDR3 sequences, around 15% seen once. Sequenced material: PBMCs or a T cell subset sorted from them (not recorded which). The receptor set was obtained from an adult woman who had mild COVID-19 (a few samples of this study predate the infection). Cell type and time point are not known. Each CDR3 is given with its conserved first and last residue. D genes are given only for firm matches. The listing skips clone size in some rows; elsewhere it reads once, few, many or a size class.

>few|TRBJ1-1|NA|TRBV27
CASSFTQNTEAFF
TGTGCCAGCAGTTTCACCCAGAACACTGAAGCTTTCTTT
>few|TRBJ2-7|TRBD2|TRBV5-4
CASSLAGVTYEQYF
TGTGCCAGCAGCCTAGCGGGAGTCACCTACGAGCAGTACTTC
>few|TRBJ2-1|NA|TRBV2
CASSGSTLGPVSWNEQFF
TGTGCCAGCAGTGGCTCGACGTTGGGCCCCGTCAGCTGGAATGAGCAGTTCTTC
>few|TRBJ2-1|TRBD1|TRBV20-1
CSALTGDARGNEQFF
TGCAGTGCCCTAACAGGGGACGCACGGGGAAATGAGCAGTTCTTC
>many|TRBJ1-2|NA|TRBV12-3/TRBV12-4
CASSSDRATGTF
TGTGCCAGCAGTTCGGACAGAGCGACGGGCACCTTC
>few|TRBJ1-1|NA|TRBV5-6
CASSWNRAVNTEAFF
TGTGCCAGCAGTTGGAACAGGGCCGTGAACACTGAAGCTTTCTTT
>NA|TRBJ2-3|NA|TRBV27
CASRVEGGGTDTQYF
TGTGCCAGCAGGGTCGAGGGGGGGGGCACAGATACGCAGTATTTT
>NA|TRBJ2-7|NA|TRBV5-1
CASRGDFSASLYEQYF
TGCGCCAGCAGAGGGGACTTCTCCGCCTCCCTATACGAGCAGTACTTC
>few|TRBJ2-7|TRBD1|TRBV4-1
CASSQEQGAGEQYF
TGCGCCAGCAGCCAAGAACAGGGGGCGGGCGAGCAGTACTTC
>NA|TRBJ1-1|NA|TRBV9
CASSPYSTPDEAFF
TGTGCCAGCAGCCCGTACTCGACACCCGATGAAGCTTTCTTT